This is a list of T cell receptor beta chains from one sample in a study of T-cell memory formation after mild COVID-19. TCRdb re-derived calls from the 5' RACE reads in MiXCR, one entry per CDR3 protein. In the table there are under 300,000 distinct CDR3 sequences, less than 20% of which are singletons. Material for sequencing was PBMCs or a T cell subset sorted from them (not recorded which). Every receptor here comes from a man aged 18 to 29 who had mild COVID-19 (a few samples of this study predate the infection). Cell type and time point are not known. Each CDR3 is given without its conserved first and last residue. Each record gives: V gene, J gene, CDR3 protein.

v_call: TRBV6-5
j_call: TRBJ1-3
cdr3_aa: ASSYRGPAGNTIY

v_call: TRBV20-1
j_call: TRBJ1-5
cdr3_aa: SAQGGVNQPQH

v_call: TRBV20-1
j_call: TRBJ2-7
cdr3_aa: SAGGAGSYEQY

v_call: TRBV13
j_call: TRBJ1-1
cdr3_aa: ASGGVANTEAF

v_call: TRBV12-3/TRBV12-4
j_call: TRBJ2-1
cdr3_aa: ASSFWDHQF

v_call: TRBV5-1
j_call: TRBJ1-1
cdr3_aa: ASSDPGKAAF

v_call: TRBV7-6
j_call: TRBJ1-3
cdr3_aa: ASSFGQGRTGNTIY

v_call: TRBV20-1
j_call: TRBJ2-3
cdr3_aa: SAKLGARSTDTQY

v_call: TRBV4-1
j_call: TRBJ1-5
cdr3_aa: ASSQDDRPSNQPQH

v_call: TRBV4-1
j_call: TRBJ1-2
cdr3_aa: ASSQVPGYGYT

v_call: TRBV7-2
j_call: TRBJ2-1
cdr3_aa: ASSFSGGTYNEQF

v_call: TRBV18
j_call: TRBJ2-4
cdr3_aa: ASSGQLAKNIQY

v_call: TRBV15
j_call: TRBJ2-2
cdr3_aa: ATSRDPEQGRTGELF

v_call: TRBV20-1
j_call: TRBJ1-1
cdr3_aa: SASDRDTEAF

v_call: TRBV28
j_call: TRBJ2-5
cdr3_aa: ASSFQVSGTQY

v_call: TRBV7-9
j_call: TRBJ2-3
cdr3_aa: ASSLRRGPPADTQY

v_call: TRBV5-6
j_call: TRBJ1-1
cdr3_aa: ASSLERNTEAF

v_call: TRBV5-1
j_call: TRBJ2-3
cdr3_aa: ASGIGPLGTDTQY

v_call: TRBV12-5
j_call: TRBJ2-3
cdr3_aa: ASGSNRDDRQY

v_call: TRBV7-2
j_call: TRBJ2-5
cdr3_aa: ARRTQDQETQY

v_call: TRBV27
j_call: TRBJ2-1
cdr3_aa: ASSLQGGPRHNEQF

v_call: TRBV5-1
j_call: TRBJ1-6
cdr3_aa: ASSLDYGVVNSPLH

v_call: TRBV2
j_call: TRBJ1-1
cdr3_aa: ASSGRQGSTEAF

v_call: TRBV7-3
j_call: TRBJ2-1
cdr3_aa: ASSSIAGGQDEQF

v_call: TRBV6-5
j_call: TRBJ2-1
cdr3_aa: ASRTRDRGINEQF

v_call: TRBV6-5
j_call: TRBJ1-4
cdr3_aa: ASSYSVGNKLF

v_call: TRBV5-1
j_call: TRBJ2-2
cdr3_aa: ASRTQANTGELF

v_call: TRBV5-1
j_call: TRBJ2-2
cdr3_aa: ASSYTDRATGELF

v_call: TRBV7-2
j_call: TRBJ2-3
cdr3_aa: ASSLWRQNTDTQY

v_call: TRBV7-2
j_call: TRBJ2-3
cdr3_aa: ASSLVAGGTDTQY

v_call: TRBV6-4
j_call: TRBJ1-1
cdr3_aa: ASNLRQGSTEAF